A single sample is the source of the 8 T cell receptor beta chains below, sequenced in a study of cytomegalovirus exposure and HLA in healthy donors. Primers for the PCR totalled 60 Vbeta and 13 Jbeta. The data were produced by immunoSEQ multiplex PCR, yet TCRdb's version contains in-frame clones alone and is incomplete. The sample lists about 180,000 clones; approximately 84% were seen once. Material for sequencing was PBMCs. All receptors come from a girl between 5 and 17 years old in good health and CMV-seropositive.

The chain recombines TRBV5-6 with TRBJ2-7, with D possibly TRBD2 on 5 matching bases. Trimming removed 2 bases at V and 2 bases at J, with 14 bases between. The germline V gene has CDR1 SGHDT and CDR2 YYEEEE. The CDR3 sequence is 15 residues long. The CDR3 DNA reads TGTGCCAGCAGCTTACTCGCTCTCGGGACCTACGAGCAGTACTTC. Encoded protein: CASSLLALGTYEQYF.

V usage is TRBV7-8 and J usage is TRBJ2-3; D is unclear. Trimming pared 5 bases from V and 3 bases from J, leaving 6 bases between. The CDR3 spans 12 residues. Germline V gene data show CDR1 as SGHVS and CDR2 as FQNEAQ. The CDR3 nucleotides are TGTGCCAGCAGCCCAACTACAGATACGCAGTATTTT. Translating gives CASSPTTDTQYF.

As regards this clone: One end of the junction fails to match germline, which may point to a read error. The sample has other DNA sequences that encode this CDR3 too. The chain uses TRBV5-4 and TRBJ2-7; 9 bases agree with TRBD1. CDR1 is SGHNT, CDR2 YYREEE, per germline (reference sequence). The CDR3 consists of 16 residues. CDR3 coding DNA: TGCGCCAGCAGCCCCCACGGACAGGGGACGCCCTACGAGCAGTACTTC. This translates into CASSPHGQGTPYEQYF.

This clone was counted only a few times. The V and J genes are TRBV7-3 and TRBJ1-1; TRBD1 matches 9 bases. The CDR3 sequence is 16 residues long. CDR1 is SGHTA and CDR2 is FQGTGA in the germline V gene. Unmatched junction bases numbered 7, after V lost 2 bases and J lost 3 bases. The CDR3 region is CASSLLRRDRDTEAFF. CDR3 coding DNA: TGTGCCAGCAGCTTACTCCGGCGGGACAGGGACACTGAAGCTTTCTTT. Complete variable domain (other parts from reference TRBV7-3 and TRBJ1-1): GAGVSQTPSNKVTEKGKYVELRCDPISGHTALYWYRQSLGQGPEFLIYFQGTGAADDSGLPNDRFFAVRPEGSVSTLKIQRTERGDSAVYLCASSLLRRDRDTEAFFGQGTRLTVV.

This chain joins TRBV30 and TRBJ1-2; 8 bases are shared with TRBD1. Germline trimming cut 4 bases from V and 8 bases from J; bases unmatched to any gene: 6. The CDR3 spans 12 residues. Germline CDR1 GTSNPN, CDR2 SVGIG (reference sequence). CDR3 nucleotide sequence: TGTGCCTGGACCGGGACAGGCGGCGGCTACACCTTC. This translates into CAWTGTGGGYTF. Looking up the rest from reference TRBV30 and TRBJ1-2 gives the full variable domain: SQTIHQWPATLVQPVGSPLSLECTVEGTSNPNLYWYRQAAGRGLQLLFYSVGIGQISSEVPQNLSASRPQDRQFILSSKKLLLSDSGFYLCAWTGTGGGYTFGSGTRLTVV.

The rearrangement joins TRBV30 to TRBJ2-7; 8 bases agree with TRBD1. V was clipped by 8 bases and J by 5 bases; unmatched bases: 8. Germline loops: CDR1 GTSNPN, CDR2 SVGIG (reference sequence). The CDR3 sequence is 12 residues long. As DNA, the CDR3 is TGTGCCAGCCGGGACAGGTTCGACGAGCAGTACTTC. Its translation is CASRDRFDEQYF. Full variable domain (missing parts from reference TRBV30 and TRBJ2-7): SQTIHQWPATLVQPVGSPLSLECTVEGTSNPNLYWYRQAAGRGLQLLFYSVGIGQISSEVPQNLSASRPQDRQFILSSKKLLLSDSGFYLCASRDRFDEQYFGPGTRLTVT.

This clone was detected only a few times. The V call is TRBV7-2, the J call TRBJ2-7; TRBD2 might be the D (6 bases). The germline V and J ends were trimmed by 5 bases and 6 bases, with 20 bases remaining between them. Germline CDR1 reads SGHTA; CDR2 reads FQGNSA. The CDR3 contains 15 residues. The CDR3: CASSGYRENTIEQYF. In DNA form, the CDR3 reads TGTGCCAGCAGCGGATACCGGGAGAATACTATCGAGCAGTACTTC.

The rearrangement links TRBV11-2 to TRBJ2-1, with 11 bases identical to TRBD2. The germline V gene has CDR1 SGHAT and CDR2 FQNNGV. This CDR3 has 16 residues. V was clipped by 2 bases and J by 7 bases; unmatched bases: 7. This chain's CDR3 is CASSLILLAGENEQFF. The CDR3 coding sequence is TGTGCCAGCAGCTTAATTCTACTAGCGGGAGAAAATGAGCAGTTCTTC.